These T cell receptor beta chains were read from a single sample in a study of CD8+ T cells in alopecia areata. The repertoire was sequenced with immunoSEQ multiplex PCR; TCRdb's copy has only in-frame clones and lacks some. This sample carries 100,000 to 150,000 clones, approximately 53% of them seen once, and the ten largest clones take 4.5% to 5.5%. This sample comprised CD4+ T cells sorted from blood, obtained at week 0. The receptors derive from a human donor with alopecia areata. The CDR3 runs from the conserved cysteine through the conserved F or W. Each record gives: CDR3 length, J gene, clone size, V gene, D gene, CDR3 DNA, CDR3 protein. A D gene is named only where the DNA matches it firmly. A clone size is listed for some rows: how often the clone was seen (once, few, many), or a class if it is expanded.

len: 12
j_gene: TRBJ2-1
abundance: -
v_gene: TRBV5-4
d_gene: TRBD1
CDR3nt: TGTGCCAGCAGCTTGGATGACAGGGGACCGTTCTTC
CDR3aa: CASSLDDRGPFF

len: 15
j_gene: TRBJ1-6
abundance: few
v_gene: TRBV5-4
d_gene: -
CDR3nt: TGTGCCAGCAGCTTGTGGGGGGCCAGAGATTCACCCCTCCACTTT
CDR3aa: CASSLWGARDSPLHF

len: 14
j_gene: TRBJ2-7
abundance: -
v_gene: TRBV7-2
d_gene: -
CDR3nt: TGTGCCAGCAGCTTAAAGGGGGTTTCCTACGAGCAGTACTTC
CDR3aa: CASSLKGVSYEQYF

len: 16
j_gene: TRBJ2-1
abundance: -
v_gene: TRBV2
d_gene: TRBD1
CDR3nt: TGTGCCAGCAGTGAAAACTGGCGGCAGGGGGCTAGTGAGCAGTTCTTC
CDR3aa: CASSENWRQGASEQFF

len: 11
j_gene: TRBJ2-5
abundance: -
v_gene: TRBV5-1
d_gene: -
CDR3nt: TGCGCCAGCAGCTTGCGAGAGACCCAGTACTTC
CDR3aa: CASSLRETQYF

len: 16
j_gene: TRBJ2-5
abundance: -
v_gene: TRBV7-8
d_gene: -
CDR3nt: TGTGCCAGCAGCTTTCAAGGACTACAGCAACAAGAGACCCAGTACTTC
CDR3aa: CASSFQGLQQQETQYF

len: 16
j_gene: TRBJ2-3
abundance: -
v_gene: TRBV7-3
d_gene: -
CDR3nt: TGTGCCAGCAGCTTACGGGCAGCCAGAAGCACAGATACGCAGTATTTT
CDR3aa: CASSLRAARSTDTQYF

len: 13
j_gene: TRBJ1-2
abundance: -
v_gene: TRBV7-3
d_gene: -
CDR3nt: TGTGCCAGCAGAAACGGGGCAGACTATGGCTACACCTTC
CDR3aa: CASRNGADYGYTF

len: 13
j_gene: TRBJ2-1
abundance: few
v_gene: TRBV11-1
d_gene: -
CDR3nt: TGTGCCAGCAGCTTAGGACCGGACAATGAGCAGTTCTTC
CDR3aa: CASSLGPDNEQFF

len: 11
j_gene: TRBJ1-1
abundance: -
v_gene: TRBV30
d_gene: -
CDR3nt: TGTGCCTGGGGATCCGGGACAGAAGCTTTCTTT
CDR3aa: CAWGSGTEAFF

len: 15
j_gene: TRBJ2-5
abundance: -
v_gene: TRBV5-1
d_gene: TRBD2
CDR3nt: TGCGCCAGCAGCTTGATGGCTAGCGGACAAGAGACCCAGTACTTC
CDR3aa: CASSLMASGQETQYF

len: 14
j_gene: TRBJ1-3
abundance: -
v_gene: TRBV5-1
d_gene: -
CDR3nt: TGCGCCAGCAGCTTGGGGCCCTCTGGAAACACCATATATTTT
CDR3aa: CASSLGPSGNTIYF

len: 16
j_gene: TRBJ2-7
abundance: -
v_gene: TRBV5-6
d_gene: -
CDR3nt: TGTGCCAGCAGCTTTATCGATCGGAGGGATTCTGATGAGCAGTACTTC
CDR3aa: CASSFIDRRDSDEQYF